These T cell receptor beta chains were read from a single sample in a study of T cells after yellow fever vaccination. TCRdb independently ran MiXCR on the 5' RACE reads; one entry per CDR3 protein. This repertoire shows about 120,000 distinct CDR3 sequences, roughly 7.2% found once; its top ten account for roughly 2.5%. The specimen comprised CD4+ T cells sorted from PBMCs, sampled roughly 46 days after the first yellow fever vaccination. The receptors shown here come from a man between 18 and 29 years old who received the YFV17D yellow fever vaccine. Both conserved end residues are part of each CDR3. D genes are given only for firm matches. The listing skips clone size in some rows; elsewhere it reads once, few, many or a size class.

V	size	J	D	CDR3	DNA
TRBV20-1	.	TRBJ1-5	TRBD1	CSARRGQGWTQPQHF	TGCAGTGCTAGGAGGGGACAGGGTTGGACTCAGCCCCAGCATTTT
TRBV30	.	TRBJ2-7	TRBD1	CAWGSTGAFYEQYF	TGTGCCTGGGGATCGACAGGGGCATTTTACGAGCAGTACTTC
TRBV20-1	.	TRBJ1-4	TRBD1	CSAYPAGGRDNEKLFF	TGCAGTGCGTACCCAGCAGGGGGCAGGGATAATGAAAAACTGTTTTTT
TRBV5-1	many	TRBJ2-5	.	CASSDPSGSQETQYF	TGCGCCAGCAGCGACCCAAGCGGGTCCCAAGAGACCCAGTACTTC
TRBV20-1	many	TRBJ2-7	TRBD1	CSARDDGLGQGPLYEQYF	TGCAGTGCTAGAGATGACGGTTTGGGACAGGGGCCCCTCTACGAGCAGTACTTC
TRBV4-1	many	TRBJ1-1	.	CASSQDHRADTEAFF	TGCGCCAGCAGCCAAGATCACAGGGCGGACACTGAAGCTTTCTTT
TRBV7-2	many	TRBJ2-7	.	CASSLELAYTYEQYF	TGTGCCAGCAGCTTAGAGCTAGCGTACACCTACGAGCAGTACTTC
TRBV7-3	few	TRBJ2-3	.	CASSLTGEVGNTQYF	TGTGCCAGCAGCTTAACCGGGGAGGTAGGGAATACGCAGTATTTT
TRBV4-3	many	TRBJ2-5	.	CASSQSPTRGTQYF	TGCGCCAGCAGCCAATCCCCGACAAGGGGAACCCAGTACTTC
TRBV20-1	few	TRBJ1-6	.	CSARGDGLSSYNSPLHF	TGCAGCGCCCGCGGGGACGGATTGAGCTCCTATAATTCACCCCTCCACTTT
TRBV4-1	many	TRBJ2-5	.	CASSQDWAAGLETQYF	TGCGCCAGCAGCCAAGATTGGGCGGCCGGGTTGGAGACCCAGTACTTC
TRBV20-1	many	TRBJ1-2	.	CSANARGGYTF	TGCAGTGCTAACGCGAGGGGAGGCTACACCTTC
TRBV5-1	many	TRBJ2-3	.	CASSSRAGTDTQYF	TGCGCCAGCAGCTCTCGGGCAGGAACAGATACGCAGTATTTT
TRBV5-1	many	TRBJ2-1	.	CASSLGMGNEQFF	TGCGCCAGCAGCTTGGGTATGGGCAATGAGCAGTTCTTC
TRBV5-1	many	TRBJ1-3	.	CASSTYTGSGNTIYF	TGCGCCAGCAGCACCTACACAGGGTCTGGAAACACCATATATTTT
TRBV12-3/TRBV12-4	.	TRBJ2-4	.	CASTSGFLAKNIQYF	TGTGCCAGCACCTCAGGTTTTCTAGCCAAAAACATTCAGTACTTC
TRBV28	many	TRBJ2-5	.	CASRGRGRWETQYF	TGTGCCAGCAGGGGAAGGGGGAGATGGGAGACCCAGTACTTC
TRBV10-2	many	TRBJ1-3	.	CASRPQGIGNTIYF	TGCGCCAGCAGGCCCCAGGGAATCGGAAACACCATATATTTT
TRBV6-1	many	TRBJ1-1	.	CASFPRGTDTEAFF	TGTGCCAGTTTCCCTAGGGGTACGGACACTGAAGCTTTCTTT
TRBV12-3/TRBV12-4	.	TRBJ1-6	.	CASRGSGGGYNSPLHF	TGTGCCAGCAGAGGGAGCGGTGGAGGGTATAATTCACCCCTCCACTTT
TRBV29-1	few	TRBJ2-1	.	CSVEDPKRALGDEQFF	TGCAGCGTTGAAGATCCCAAGCGGGCCCTGGGCGATGAGCAGTTCTTC
TRBV5-1	.	TRBJ2-1	TRBD2	CASRTSGDNEQFF	TGCGCCAGCAGGACTAGCGGGGACAATGAGCAGTTCTTC
TRBV18	many	TRBJ2-7	.	CASSPPSREQYF	TGTGCCAGCTCACCACCTTCCAGAGAGCAGTACTTC
TRBV5-6	many	TRBJ2-1	TRBD2	CASSFRGGTHNEQFF	TGTGCCAGCAGCTTTCGGGGGGGCACACACAATGAGCAGTTCTTC
TRBV20-1	many	TRBJ1-5	.	CSARAPYGSNQPQHF	TGCAGTGCTAGAGCCCCATACGGTAGCAATCAGCCCCAGCATTTT
TRBV18	.	TRBJ1-1	.	CASSLQPPPPEAFF	TGTGCCAGCTCACTCCAGCCCCCACCGCCTGAAGCTTTCTTT
TRBV20-1	many	TRBJ2-1	TRBD1	CSTRTRQGLGSYNEQFF	TGCAGTACTCGAACCCGACAGGGGTTAGGCTCCTACAATGAGCAGTTCTTC
TRBV5-4	.	TRBJ2-2	.	CASSQGRHTGELFF	TGTGCCAGCAGCCAAGGTCGCCACACCGGGGAGCTGTTTTTT